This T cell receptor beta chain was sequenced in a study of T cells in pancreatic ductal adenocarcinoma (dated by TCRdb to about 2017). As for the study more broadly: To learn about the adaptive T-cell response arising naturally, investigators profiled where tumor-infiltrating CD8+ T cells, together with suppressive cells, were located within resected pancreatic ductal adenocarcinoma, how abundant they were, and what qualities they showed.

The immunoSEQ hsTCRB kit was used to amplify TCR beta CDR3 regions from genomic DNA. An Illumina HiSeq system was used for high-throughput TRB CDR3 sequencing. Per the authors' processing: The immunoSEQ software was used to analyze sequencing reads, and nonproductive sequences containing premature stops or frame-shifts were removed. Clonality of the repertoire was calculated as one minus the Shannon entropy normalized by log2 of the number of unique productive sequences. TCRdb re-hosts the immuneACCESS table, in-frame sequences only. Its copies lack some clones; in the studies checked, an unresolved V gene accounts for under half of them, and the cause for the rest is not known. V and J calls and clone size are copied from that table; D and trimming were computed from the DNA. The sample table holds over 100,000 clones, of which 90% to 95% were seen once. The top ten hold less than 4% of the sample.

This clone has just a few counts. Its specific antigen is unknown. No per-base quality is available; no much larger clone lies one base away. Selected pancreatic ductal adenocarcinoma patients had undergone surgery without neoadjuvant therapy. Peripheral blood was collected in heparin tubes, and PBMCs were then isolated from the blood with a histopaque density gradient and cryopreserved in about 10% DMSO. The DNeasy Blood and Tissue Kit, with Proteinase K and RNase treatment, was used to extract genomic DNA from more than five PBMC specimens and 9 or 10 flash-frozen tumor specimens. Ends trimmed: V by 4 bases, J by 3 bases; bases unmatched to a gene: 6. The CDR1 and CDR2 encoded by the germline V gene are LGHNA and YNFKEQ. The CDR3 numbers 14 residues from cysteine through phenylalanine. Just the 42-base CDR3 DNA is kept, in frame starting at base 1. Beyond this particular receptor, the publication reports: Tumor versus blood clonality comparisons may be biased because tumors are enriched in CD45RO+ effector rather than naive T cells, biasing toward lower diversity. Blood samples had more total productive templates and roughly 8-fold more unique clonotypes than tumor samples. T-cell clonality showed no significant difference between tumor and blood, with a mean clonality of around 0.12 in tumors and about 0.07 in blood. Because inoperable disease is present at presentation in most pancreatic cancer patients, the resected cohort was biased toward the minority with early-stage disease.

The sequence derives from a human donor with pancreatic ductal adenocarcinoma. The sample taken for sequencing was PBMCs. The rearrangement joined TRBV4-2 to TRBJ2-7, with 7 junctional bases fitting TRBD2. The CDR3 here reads CASSPGLGNYEQYF. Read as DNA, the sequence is TGTGCCAGCAGCCCAGGACTAGGGAACTACGAGCAGTACTTC.